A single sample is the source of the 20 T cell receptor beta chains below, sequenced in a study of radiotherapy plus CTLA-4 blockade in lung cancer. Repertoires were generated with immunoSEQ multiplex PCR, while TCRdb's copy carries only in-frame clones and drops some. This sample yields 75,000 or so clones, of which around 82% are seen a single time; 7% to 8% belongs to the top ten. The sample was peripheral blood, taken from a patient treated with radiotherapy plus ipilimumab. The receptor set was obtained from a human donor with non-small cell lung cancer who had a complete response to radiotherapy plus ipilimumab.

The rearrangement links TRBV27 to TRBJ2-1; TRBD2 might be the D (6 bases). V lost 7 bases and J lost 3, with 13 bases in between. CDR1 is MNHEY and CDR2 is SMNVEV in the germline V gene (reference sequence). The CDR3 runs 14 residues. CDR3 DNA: TGTGCCAGCAAAATTACTAGCCTCTACAATGAGCAGTTCTTC. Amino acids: CASKITSLYNEQFF.

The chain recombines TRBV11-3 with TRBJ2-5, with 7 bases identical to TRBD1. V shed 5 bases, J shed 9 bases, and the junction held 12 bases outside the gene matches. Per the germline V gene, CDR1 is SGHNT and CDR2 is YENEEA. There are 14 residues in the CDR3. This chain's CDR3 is CASSPTRGQPAQYF. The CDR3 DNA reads TGTGCCAGCAGCCCTACGAGGGGACAGCCGGCCCAGTACTTC.

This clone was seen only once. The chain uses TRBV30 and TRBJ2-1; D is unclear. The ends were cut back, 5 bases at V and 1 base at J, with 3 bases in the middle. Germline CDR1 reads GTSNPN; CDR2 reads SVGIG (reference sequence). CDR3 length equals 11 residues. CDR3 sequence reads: CAWQSYNEQFF. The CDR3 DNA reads TGTGCCTGGCAATCCTACAATGAGCAGTTCTTC.

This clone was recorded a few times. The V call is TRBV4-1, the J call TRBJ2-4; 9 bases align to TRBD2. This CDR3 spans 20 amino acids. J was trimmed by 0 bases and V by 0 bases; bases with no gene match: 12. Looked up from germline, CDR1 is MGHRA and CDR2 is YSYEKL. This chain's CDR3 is CASSQDIGTSLALAKNIQYF. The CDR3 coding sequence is TGCGCCAGCAGCCAAGATATAGGGACTAGCCTGGCTCTAGCCAAAAACATTCAGTACTTC.

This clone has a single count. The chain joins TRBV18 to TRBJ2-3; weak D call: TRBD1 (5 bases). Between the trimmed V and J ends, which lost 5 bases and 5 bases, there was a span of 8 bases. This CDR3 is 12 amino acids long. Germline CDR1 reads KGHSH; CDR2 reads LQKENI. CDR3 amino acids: CASSFDRDTQYF. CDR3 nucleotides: TGTGCCAGCTCATTCGACAGAGATACGCAGTATTTT.

The CDR3 protein is CASSEEAGVGDSEKLFF. The CDR3 DNA reads as TGTGCCAGCAGTGAAGAGGCAGGCGTTGGGGACAGTGAAAAACTGTTTTTT. The chain is built from TRBV6-1 and TRBJ1-4, with 7 bases fitting TRBD1. The CDR3 is 17 residues long. Germline V gene sequence: CDR1 MNHNS, CDR2 SASEGT. The trim removed 1 base at V and 7 bases at J, leaving 12 bases unmatched.

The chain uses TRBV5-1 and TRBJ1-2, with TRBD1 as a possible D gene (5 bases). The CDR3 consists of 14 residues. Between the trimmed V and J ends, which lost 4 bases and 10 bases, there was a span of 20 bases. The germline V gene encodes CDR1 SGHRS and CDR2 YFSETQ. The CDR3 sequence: CASSLDGRGSLYTF. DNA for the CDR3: TGCGCCAGCAGCCTTGACGGACGGGGGAGTCTCTACACCTTC.

This chain's CDR3 is CASSIASQGRQPQHF. The CDR3 nucleotides read TGTGCCAGTAGTATAGCGAGTCAGGGACGCCAGCCCCAGCATTTT. The rearrangement uses TRBV19 and TRBJ1-5; D is possibly TRBD1 (5 bases). Germline-derived CDR1 and CDR2 are LNHDA and SQIVND (reference sequence). Trimming left V 1 base short and J 7 bases short, with 14 bases between. This CDR3 has 15 residues. Full variable domain (outside the CDR3, taken from reference TRBV19 and TRBJ1-5): DGGITQSPKYLFRKEGQNVTLSCEQNLNHDAMYWYRQDPGQGLRLIYYSQIVNDFQKGDIAEGYSVSREKKESFPLTVTSAQKNPTAFYLCASSIASQGRQPQHFGDGTRLSIL.

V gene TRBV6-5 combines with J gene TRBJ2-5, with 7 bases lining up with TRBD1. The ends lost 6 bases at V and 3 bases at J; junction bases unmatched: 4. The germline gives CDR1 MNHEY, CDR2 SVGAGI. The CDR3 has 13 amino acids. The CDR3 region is CASRQQGKETQYF. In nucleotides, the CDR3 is TGTGCCAGCAGACAACAGGGGAAAGAGACCCAGTACTTC.

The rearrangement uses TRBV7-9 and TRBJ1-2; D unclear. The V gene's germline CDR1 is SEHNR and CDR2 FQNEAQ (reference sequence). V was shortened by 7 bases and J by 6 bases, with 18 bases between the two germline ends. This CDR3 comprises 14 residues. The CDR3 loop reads CASKNPGSMDGYTF. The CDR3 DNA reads TGTGCCAGCAAAAACCCGGGAAGTATGGATGGCTACACCTTC.

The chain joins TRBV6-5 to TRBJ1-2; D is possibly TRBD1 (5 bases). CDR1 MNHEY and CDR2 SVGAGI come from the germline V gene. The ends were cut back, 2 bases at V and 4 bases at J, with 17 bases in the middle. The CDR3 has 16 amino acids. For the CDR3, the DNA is TGTGCCAGCAGTTACCGTTTTCTCGAGGGGCCCTATGGCTACACCTTC. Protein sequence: CASSYRFLEGPYGYTF.

CDR3 DNA sequence: TGTGCCAGCTCACCCGGGACAGGGTTCTCCTACGAGCAGTACGTC. Translating it yields CASSPGTGFSYEQYV. The genes are TRBV18 and TRBJ2-7; 9 positions agree with TRBD1. CDR1 is KGHSH, CDR2 LQKENI, per germline. Germline trimming cut 3 bases from V and 0 bases from J; bases unmatched to any gene: 3. CDR3 length: 15 amino acids.

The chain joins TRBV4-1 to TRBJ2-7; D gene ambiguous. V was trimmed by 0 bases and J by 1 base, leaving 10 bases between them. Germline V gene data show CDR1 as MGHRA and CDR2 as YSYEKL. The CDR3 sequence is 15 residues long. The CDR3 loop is CASSQDLKGSYEQYF. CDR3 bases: TGCGCCAGCAGCCAAGATCTGAAGGGTTCCTACGAGCAGTACTTC.

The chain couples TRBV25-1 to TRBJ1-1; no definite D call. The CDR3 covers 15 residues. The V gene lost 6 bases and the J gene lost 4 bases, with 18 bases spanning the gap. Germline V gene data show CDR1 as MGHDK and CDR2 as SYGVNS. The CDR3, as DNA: TGTGCCAGCAGCCCAGGCTGGGAATCGGGCACTGAAGCTTTCTTT. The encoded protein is CASSPGWESGTEAFF.

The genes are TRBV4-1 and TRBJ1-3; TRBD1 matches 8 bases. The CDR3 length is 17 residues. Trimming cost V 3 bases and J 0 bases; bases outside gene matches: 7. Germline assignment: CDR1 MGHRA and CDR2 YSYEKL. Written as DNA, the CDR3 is TGCGCCAGCAGCCAGTTGGCAGGGGGCCGCTCTGGAAACACCATATATTTT. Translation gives CASSQLAGGRSGNTIYF.

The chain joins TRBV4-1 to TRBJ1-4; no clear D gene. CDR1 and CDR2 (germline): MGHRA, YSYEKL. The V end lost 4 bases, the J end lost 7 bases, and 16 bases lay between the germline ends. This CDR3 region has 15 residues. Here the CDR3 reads CASSPSRRESEKLFF. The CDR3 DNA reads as TGCGCCAGCAGCCCTAGTAGAAGGGAGAGTGAAAAACTGTTTTTT.

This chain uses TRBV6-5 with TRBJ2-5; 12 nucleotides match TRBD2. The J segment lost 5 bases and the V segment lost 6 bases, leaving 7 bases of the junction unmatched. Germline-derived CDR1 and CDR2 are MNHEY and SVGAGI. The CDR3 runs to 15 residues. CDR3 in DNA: TGTGCCAGCAGCCCCGGACTAGCGGGACAGGAGACCCAGTACTTC. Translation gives CASSPGLAGQETQYF.

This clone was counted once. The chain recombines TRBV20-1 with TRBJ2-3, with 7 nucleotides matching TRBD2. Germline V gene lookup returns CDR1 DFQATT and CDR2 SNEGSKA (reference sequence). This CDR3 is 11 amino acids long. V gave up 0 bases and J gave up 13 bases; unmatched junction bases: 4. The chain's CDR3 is CSARDAGTKYF. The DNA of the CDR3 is TGCAGTGCTAGAGATGCCGGGACTAAGTATTTT.

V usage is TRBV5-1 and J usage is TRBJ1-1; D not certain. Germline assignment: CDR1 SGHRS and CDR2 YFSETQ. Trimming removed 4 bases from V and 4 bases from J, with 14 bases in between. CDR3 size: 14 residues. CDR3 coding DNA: TGCGCCAGCAGCCCCGCCCCTCGGGGCACTGAAGCTTTCTTT. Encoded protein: CASSPAPRGTEAFF.

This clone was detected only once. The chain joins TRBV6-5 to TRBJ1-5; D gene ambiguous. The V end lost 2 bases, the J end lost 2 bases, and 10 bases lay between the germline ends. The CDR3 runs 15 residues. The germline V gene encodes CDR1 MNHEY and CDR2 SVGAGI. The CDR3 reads CASSYNRMGNQPQHF. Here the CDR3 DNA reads TGTGCCAGCAGTTACAATAGGATGGGCAATCAGCCCCAGCATTTT.